This TCR beta chain was sequenced in a study of shared clonotypes between healthy human individuals. Across the whole study: Three CD4 naive, three CD4 memory, two CD8 naive and one CD8 memory plate were used per donor.

Donors were healthy HIV-negative adults without recent acute infections or vaccinations. In the case of this clone: Its antigen is unknown.

The germline V gene has CDR1 MNHEY and CDR2 SMNVEV (reference sequence). V was pared by 3 bases and J by 7 bases, with 9 bases between. The CDR3 covers 12 residues. Authors' data handling: Filtering differed for immunoSEQ, which gave only junction sequences without quality scores. Here immunoSEQ multiplex PCR was the method, and the copy in TCRdb shows in-frame clones only, minus some. V, J and clone size are taken as reported in that table, and D and trimming were inferred from the DNA itself. In the table there are more than 850,000 clones, approximately 80% of which are singletons. General observations from the study: As a rule, naive subsets had a larger estimated richness than memory subsets.

The chain employs TRBV27 and TRBJ1-1, with a weak D call TRBD1 (5 bases). The sequenced material came from memory CD4+ T cells from PBMCs. As for subset: CD45RA-negative fraction. The clonotype was recovered from a young man in good health. Some clones in this sample may be carry-over from other donors' samples. CDR3 DNA: TGTGCCAGCAGTTTCCGCGGGGGTGAAGCTTTCTTT. Protein product: CASSFRGGEAFF.